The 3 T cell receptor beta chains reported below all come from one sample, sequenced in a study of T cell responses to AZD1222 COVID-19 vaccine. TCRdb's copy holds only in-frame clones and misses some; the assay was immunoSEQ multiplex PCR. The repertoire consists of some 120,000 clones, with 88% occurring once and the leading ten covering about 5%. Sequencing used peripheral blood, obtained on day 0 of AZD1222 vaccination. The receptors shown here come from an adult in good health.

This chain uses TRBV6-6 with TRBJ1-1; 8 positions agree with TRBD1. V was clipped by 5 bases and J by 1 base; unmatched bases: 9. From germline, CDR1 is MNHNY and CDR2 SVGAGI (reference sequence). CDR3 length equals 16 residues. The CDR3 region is CASSKSQGVGNTEAFF. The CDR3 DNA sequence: TGTGCCAGCAGTAAGTCACAGGGGGTAGGGAACACTGAAGCTTTCTTT.

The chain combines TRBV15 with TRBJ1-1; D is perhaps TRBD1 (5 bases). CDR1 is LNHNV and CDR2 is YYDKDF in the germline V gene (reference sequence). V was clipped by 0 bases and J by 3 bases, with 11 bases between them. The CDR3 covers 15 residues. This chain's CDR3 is CATSRDSRGDTEAFF. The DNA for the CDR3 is TGTGCCACCAGCAGAGACTCCCGGGGGGACACTGAAGCTTTCTTT.

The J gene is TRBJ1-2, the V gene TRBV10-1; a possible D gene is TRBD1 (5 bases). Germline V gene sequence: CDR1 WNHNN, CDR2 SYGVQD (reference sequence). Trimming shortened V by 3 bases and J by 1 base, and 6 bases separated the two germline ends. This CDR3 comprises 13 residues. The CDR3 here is CASSEDSNYGYTF. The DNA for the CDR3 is TGCGCCAGCAGTGAAGACAGTAACTATGGCTACACCTTC.